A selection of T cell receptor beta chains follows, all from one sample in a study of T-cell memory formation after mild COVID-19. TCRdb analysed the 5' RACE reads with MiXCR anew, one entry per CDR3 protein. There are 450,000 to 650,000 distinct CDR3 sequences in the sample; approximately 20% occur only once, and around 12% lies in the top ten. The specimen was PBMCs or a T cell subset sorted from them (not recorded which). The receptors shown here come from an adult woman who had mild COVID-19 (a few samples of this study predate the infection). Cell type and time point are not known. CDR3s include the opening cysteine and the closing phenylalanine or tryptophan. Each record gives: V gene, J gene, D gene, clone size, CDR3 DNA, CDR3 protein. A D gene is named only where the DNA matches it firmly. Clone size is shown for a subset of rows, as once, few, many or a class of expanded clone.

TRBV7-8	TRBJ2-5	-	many	TGTGCCAGCAGCTTTGGAAACCAAGAGACCCAGTACTTC	CASSFGNQETQYF
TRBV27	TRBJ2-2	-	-	TGTGCCAGCAGTTTCGGCCTACCTCTAACCGGGGAGCTGTTTTTT	CASSFGLPLTGELFF
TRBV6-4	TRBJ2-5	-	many	TGTGCCAGCAGTGAAATGGCCGGGGGCCAAGAGACCCAGTACTTC	CASSEMAGGQETQYF
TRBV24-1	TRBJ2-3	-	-	TGTGCCACCAGTGATAGGGCCGCCTCCACAGATACGCAGTATTTT	CATSDRAASTDTQYF
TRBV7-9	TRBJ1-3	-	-	TGTGCCAGCAGCTTAGGACACATCTCTGGAAACACCATATATTTT	CASSLGHISGNTIYF
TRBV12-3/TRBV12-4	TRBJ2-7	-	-	TGTGCCAGCAGTCAGGAACCCTCCTACGAGCAGTACTTC	CASSQEPSYEQYF
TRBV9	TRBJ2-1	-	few	TGTGCCAGCAGCGTAGGTATAGACAATGAGCAGTTCTTC	CASSVGIDNEQFF
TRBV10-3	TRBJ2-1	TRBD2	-	TGTGCCATCAGTCGGACTAGCGGGGGGAAACTCTACAATGAGCAGTTCTTC	CAISRTSGGKLYNEQFF
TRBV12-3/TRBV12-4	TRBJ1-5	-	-	TGTGCCAGCAGTCCCCGGGGTCTGAGCAATCAGCCCCAGCATTTT	CASSPRGLSNQPQHF
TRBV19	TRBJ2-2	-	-	TGTGCCAGTAGTATCGTGGGGACCGGGGAGCTGTTTTTT	CASSIVGTGELFF
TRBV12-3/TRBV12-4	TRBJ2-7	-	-	TGTGCCAGCACCCGGAGCCACGAGCAGTACTTC	CASTRSHEQYF
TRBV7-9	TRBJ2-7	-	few	TGTGCCAGCAGCACTGCTCACAGTACCTACGAGCAGTACTTC	CASSTAHSTYEQYF
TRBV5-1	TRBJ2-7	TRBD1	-	TGCGCCAGCAGCTCTTTAGACAGGGCCTACGAGCAGTACTTC	CASSSLDRAYEQYF
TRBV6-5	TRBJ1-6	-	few	TGTGCCAGCAGTCGGACGGTAGGGAGTAGTTCACCCCTCCACTTT	CASSRTVGSSSPLHF
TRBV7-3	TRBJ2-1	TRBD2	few	TGTGCCAGCAGCTTAGGACTAGCGGGAGAACATAATGAGCAGTTCTTC	CASSLGLAGEHNEQFF
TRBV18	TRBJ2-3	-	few	TGTGCCAGCTCATCCCCCCGGGGGACCACAGATACGCAGTATTTT	CASSSPRGTTDTQYF
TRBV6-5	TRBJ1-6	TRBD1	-	TGTGCCAGCAGCGGACAGGGGGGATCACCCCTCCACTTT	CASSGQGGSPLHF
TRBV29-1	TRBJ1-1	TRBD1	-	TGCAGCGTTCCTGACAGGGGGTCGAACACTGAAGCTTTCTTT	CSVPDRGSNTEAFF
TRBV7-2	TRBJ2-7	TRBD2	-	TGTGCCAGCAGCACCACTAGCGGAACCTACGAGCAGTACTTC	CASSTTSGTYEQYF
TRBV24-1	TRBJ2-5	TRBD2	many	TGTGCCACCAGTGATCCAGCGGGGGGGCCTTTTTTGGCACAAGAGACCCAGTACTTC	CATSDPAGGPFLAQETQYF
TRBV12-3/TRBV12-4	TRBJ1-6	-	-	TGTGCCAGCAGCTTCGGAGGCGGGCGCTCACCCCTCCACTTT	CASSFGGGRSPLHF
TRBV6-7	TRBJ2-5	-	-	TGTGCCAGCAGTTATGGGTCCGATAGGGGAGAAGAGACCCAGTACTTC	CASSYGSDRGEETQYF
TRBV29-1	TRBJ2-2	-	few	TGCAGCGTGGCGACAGGGAACACCGGGGAGCTGTTTTTT	CSVATGNTGELFF
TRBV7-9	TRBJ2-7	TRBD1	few	TGTGCCAGCAGCCCCCCGGGACAGGGGACCGGCCACGAGCAGTACTTC	CASSPPGQGTGHEQYF
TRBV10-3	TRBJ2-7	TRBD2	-	TGTGCCTACCGGGCTAGCGGGACCTACGAGCAGTACTTC	CAYRASGTYEQYF
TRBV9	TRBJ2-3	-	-	TGTGCCAGCAGCACCGGAGGATCGGATACGCAGTATTTT	CASSTGGSDTQYF
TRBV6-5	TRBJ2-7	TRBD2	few	TGTGCCAGCAGCTTGGCGGGGGAATCCTACGAGCAGTACTTC	CASSLAGESYEQYF
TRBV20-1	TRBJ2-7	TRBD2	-	TGCAGTGCCGAGGGACTAGCGGGAGAGGCCAGCACCTACGAGCAGTACTTC	CSAEGLAGEASTYEQYF
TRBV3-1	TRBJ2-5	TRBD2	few	TGTGCCAGCAGCCGAGGACTAGCGGGATCCAGGAGGGGGGAGACCCAGTACTTC	CASSRGLAGSRRGETQYF
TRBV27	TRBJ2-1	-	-	TGTGCCAGCAGTTTAAATTGGGGGCATGAGCAGTTCTTC	CASSLNWGHEQFF
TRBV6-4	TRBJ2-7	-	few	TGTGCCAGCAGTGACGTGGTAGGAGTTTCAGACGAGCAGTACTTC	CASSDVVGVSDEQYF
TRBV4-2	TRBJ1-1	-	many	TGTGCCAGCAGCCAAGATTGGTCAAGCCTAAACACTGAAGCTTTCTTT	CASSQDWSSLNTEAFF
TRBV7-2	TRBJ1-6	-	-	TGTGCCAGCAGCAACTACAGGGTCGGGAATTCACCCCTCCACTTT	CASSNYRVGNSPLHF
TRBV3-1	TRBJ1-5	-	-	TGTGCCAGCAGCCAAGGGTATCAGCCCCAGCATTTT	CASSQGYQPQHF
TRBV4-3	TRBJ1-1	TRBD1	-	TGCGCCAGCAGGACGACCACAGGGGGCCGTGAAGCTTTCTTT	CASRTTTGGREAFF
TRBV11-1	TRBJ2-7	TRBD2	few	TGTGCCAGCAGCGCCACTAGCGGGGGGCCCTACGAGCAGTACTTC	CASSATSGGPYEQYF
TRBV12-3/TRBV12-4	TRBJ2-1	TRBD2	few	TGTGCCAGCAGGCGGAGCCAAGCGGGGGGAAGGAATGAGCAGTTCTTC	CASRRSQAGGRNEQFF
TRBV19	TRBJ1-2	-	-	TGTGCCAGTAGTATCTCGGGGGCTGGCTATGGCTACACCTTC	CASSISGAGYGYTF